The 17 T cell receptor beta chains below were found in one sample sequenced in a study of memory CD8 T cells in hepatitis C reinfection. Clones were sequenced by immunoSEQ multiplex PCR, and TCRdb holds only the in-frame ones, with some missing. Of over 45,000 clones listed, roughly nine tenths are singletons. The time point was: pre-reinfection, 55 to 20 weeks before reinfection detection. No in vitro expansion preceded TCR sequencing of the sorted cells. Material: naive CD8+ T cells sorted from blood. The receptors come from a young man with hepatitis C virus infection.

As DNA, the CDR3 is TGTGCCAGCAGTTTTGAACAGGGGCAGGATGAGCAGTACTTC. Translating it yields CASSFEQGQDEQYF. The chain carries TRBV28 and TRBJ2-7; 7 positions agree with TRBD1. V lost 3 bases and J lost 7; bases outside the gene matches: 9. The germline V gene has CDR1 MDHEN and CDR2 SYDVKM. The CDR3 length is 14 residues.

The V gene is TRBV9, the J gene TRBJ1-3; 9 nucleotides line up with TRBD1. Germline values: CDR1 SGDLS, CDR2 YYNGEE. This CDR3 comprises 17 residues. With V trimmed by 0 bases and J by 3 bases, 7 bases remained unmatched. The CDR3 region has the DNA TGTGCCAGCAGCGTAGGAGGGGGACAGGGCCTTGGAAACACCATATATTTT. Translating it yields CASSVGGGQGLGNTIYF.

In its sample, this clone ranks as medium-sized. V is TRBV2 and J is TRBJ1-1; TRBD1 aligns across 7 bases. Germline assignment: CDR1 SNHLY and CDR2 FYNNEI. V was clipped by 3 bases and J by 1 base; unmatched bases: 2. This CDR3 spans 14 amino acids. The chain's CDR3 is CASSDTGENTEAFF. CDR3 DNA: TGTGCCAGCAGTGACACAGGGGAGAACACTGAAGCTTTCTTT.

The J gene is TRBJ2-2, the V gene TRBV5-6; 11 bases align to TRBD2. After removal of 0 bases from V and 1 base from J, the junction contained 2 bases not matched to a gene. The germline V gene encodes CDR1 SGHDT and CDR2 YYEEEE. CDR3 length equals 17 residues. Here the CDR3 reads CASSLGLAGWNTGELFF. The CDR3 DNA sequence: TGTGCCAGCAGCTTGGGACTAGCGGGATGGAACACCGGGGAGCTGTTTTTT.

This CDR3 reads CASRTGERGDGYTF. CDR3 sequence (DNA): TGTGCCAGCAGAACAGGGGAGAGGGGGGATGGCTACACCTTC. This sequence joins TRBV6-6 and TRBJ1-2; 7 bases are shared with TRBD1. Trimming cost V 6 bases and J 6 bases; bases outside gene matches: 10. The germline V gene has CDR1 MNHNY and CDR2 SVGAGI (reference sequence). This CDR3 is 14 amino acids long.

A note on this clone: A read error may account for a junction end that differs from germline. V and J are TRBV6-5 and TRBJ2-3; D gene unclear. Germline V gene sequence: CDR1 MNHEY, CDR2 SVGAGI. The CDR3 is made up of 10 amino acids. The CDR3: CATQSDTQSF. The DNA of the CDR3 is TGTGCCACCCAATCCGATACGCAGTCTTTT.

CDR3 protein: CASSVGGLEQETQYF. For the CDR3, the DNA is TGTGCCAGCAGCGTCGGGGGGCTGGAACAAGAGACCCAGTACTTC. The chain couples TRBV7-2 to TRBJ2-5; D is perhaps TRBD2 (7 bases). This CDR3 contains 15 residues. Trimming stripped 5 bases from V and 2 bases from J, with 15 bases between. The germline CDR1 and CDR2 sequences are SGHTA and FQGNSA.

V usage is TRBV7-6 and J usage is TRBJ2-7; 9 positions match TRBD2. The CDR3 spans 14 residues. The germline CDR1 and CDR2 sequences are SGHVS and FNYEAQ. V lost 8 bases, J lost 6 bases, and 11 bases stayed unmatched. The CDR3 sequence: CASVPAGGPGEQYF. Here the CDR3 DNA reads TGTGCCAGCGTACCCGCGGGAGGGCCCGGCGAGCAGTACTTC. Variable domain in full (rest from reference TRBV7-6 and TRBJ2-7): GAGVSQSPRYKVTKRGQDVALRCDPISGHVSLYWYRQALGQGPEFLTYFNYEAQQDKSGLPNDRFSAERPEGSISTLTIQRTEQRDSAMYRCASVPAGGPGEQYFGPGTRLTVT.

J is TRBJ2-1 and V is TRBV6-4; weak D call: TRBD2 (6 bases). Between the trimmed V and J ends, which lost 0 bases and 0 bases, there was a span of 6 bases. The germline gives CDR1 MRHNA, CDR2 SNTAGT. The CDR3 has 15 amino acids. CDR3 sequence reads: CASSDSSGSYNEQFF. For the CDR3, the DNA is TGTGCCAGCAGTGACTCTAGCGGCTCCTACAATGAGCAGTTCTTC.

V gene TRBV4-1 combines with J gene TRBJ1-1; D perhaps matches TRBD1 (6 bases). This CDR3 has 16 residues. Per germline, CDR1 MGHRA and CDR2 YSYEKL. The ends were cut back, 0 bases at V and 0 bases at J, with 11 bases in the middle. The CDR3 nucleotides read TGCGCCAGCAGCCAAGAGGCAGGGGCCCTGAACACTGAAGCTTTCTTT. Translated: CASSQEAGALNTEAFF.

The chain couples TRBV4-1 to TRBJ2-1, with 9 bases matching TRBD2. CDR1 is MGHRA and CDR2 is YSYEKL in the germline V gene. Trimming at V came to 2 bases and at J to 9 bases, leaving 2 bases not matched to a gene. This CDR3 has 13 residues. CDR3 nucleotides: TGCGCCAGCAGCCAACTAGCGGGGCTTGAGCAGTTCTTC. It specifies CASSQLAGLEQFF.

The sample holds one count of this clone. CDR3 residues: CASSRTGAYNEQFF. CDR3 nucleotide sequence: TGTGCCAGCAGTCGGACAGGGGCCTACAATGAGCAGTTCTTC. This rearrangement joins TRBV6-5 to TRBJ2-1, with 9 bases lining up with TRBD1. The CDR3 extends over 14 amino acids. CDR1 MNHEY and CDR2 SVGAGI come from the germline V gene. V was pared by 5 bases and J by 2 bases, with 1 base of the junction left unmatched.

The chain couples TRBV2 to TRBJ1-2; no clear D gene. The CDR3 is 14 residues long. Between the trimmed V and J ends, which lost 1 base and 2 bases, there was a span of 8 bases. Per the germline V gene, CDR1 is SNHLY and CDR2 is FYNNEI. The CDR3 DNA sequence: TGTGCCAGCAGTGAAGATCAGGCAAACTATGGCTACACCTTC. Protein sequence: CASSEDQANYGYTF.

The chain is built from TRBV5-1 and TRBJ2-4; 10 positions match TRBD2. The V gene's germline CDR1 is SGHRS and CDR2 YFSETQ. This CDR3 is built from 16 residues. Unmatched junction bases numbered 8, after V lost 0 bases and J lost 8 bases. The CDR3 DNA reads TGCGCCAGCAGCTTGGGGCTAGCGGGGGCCGCGGACATTCAGTACTTC. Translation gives CASSLGLAGAADIQYF.

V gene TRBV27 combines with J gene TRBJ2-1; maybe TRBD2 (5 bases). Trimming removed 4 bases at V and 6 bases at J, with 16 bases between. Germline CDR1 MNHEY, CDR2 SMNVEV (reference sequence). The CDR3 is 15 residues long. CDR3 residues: CASSSSPGMGNEQFF. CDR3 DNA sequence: TGTGCCAGCAGTTCATCCCCGGGGATGGGCAATGAGCAGTTCTTC.

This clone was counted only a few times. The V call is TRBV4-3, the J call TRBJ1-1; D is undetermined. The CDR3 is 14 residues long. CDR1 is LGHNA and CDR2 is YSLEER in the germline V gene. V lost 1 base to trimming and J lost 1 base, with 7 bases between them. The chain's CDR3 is CASSQGTANTEAFF. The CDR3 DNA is TGCGCCAGCAGCCAAGGCACAGCGAACACTGAAGCTTTCTTT.

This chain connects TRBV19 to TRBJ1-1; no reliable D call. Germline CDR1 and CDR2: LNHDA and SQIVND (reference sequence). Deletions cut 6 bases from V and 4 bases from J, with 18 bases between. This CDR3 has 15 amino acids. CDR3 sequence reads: CASSWGDGELTEAFF. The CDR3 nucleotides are TGTGCCAGTAGCTGGGGAGACGGAGAACTCACTGAAGCTTTCTTT.